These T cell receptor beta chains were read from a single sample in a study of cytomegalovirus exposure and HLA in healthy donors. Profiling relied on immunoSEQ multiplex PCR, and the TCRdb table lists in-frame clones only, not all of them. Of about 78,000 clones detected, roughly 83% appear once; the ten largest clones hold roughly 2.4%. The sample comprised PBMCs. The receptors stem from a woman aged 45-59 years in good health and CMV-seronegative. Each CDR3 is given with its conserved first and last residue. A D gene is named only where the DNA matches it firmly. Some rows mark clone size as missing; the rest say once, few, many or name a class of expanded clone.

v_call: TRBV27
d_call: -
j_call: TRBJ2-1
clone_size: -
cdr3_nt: TGTGCCAGCAGTTTATCCACGGGTGGGCAGGGCTCCTACAATGAGCAGTTCTTC
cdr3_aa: CASSLSTGGQGSYNEQFF

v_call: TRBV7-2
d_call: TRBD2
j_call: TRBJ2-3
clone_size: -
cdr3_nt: TGTGCCAGCAGCATCACTAGCGGGGGGGCAGATACGCAGTATTTT
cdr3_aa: CASSITSGGADTQYF

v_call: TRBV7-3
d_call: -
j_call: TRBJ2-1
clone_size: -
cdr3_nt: TGTGCCAGCAGCTTAGAGATCGGGGAGCAGTTCTTC
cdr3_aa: CASSLEIGEQFF

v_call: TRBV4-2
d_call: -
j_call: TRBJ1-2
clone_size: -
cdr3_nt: TGTGCCAGCAGCCAAGAGGAGATTAACTATGGCTACACCTTC
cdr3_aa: CASSQEEINYGYTF

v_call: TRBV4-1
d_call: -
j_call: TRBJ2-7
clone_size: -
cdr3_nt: TGCGCCAGCAGCCCCGGACAGTCCGAGCAGTACTTC
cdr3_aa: CASSPGQSEQYF

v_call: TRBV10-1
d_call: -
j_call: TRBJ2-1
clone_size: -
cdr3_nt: TGCGCCAGCAGCTTAGCAGGAGGGCTCTACAATGAGCAGTTCTTC
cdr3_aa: CASSLAGGLYNEQFF

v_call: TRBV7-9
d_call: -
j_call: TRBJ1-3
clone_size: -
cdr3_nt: TGTGCCAGCAGAGAAGGACAGACCTCTGGAAACACCATATATTTT
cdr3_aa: CASREGQTSGNTIYF

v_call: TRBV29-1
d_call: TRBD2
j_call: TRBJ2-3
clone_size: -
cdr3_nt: TGCAGCGTCTGGGGGAGCGGGGGCGGGTCAGATACGCAGTATTTT
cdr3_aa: CSVWGSGGGSDTQYF

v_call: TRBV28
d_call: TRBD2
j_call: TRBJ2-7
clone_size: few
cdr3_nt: TGTGCCAGCAGGCCGCTGGTAGCGGGGACGTCCTACGAGCAGTACTTC
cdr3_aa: CASRPLVAGTSYEQYF

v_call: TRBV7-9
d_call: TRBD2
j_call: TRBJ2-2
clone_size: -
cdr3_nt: TGTGCCAGCAGTCCTAGCGGGACGAACACCGGGGAGCTGTTTTTT
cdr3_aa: CASSPSGTNTGELFF

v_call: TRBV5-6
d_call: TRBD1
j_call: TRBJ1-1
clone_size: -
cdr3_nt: TGTGCCAGCAGCTTGAACAGGGGGCGCGGGGGTATTGAAGCTTTCTTT
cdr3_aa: CASSLNRGRGGIEAFF

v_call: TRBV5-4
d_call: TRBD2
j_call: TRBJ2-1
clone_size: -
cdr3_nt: TGTGCCAGCAGCCCCGGGACTAGCGGGGGGAATGAGCAGTTCTTC
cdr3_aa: CASSPGTSGGNEQFF

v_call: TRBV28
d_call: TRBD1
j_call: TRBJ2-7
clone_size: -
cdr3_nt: TGTGCCAGCAGCCCCCCCAAAGGACAGGGCTACGAGCAGTACTTC
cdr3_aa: CASSPPKGQGYEQYF

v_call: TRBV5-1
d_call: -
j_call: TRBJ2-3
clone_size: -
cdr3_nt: TGCGCCAGCAGCGGCGGAGGCATGGATACGCAGTATTTT
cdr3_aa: CASSGGGMDTQYF

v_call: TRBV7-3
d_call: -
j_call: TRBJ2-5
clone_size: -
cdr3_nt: TGTGCCAGCAGCTCAGAGAGGAGGGAGACCCAGTACTTC
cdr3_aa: CASSSERRETQYF

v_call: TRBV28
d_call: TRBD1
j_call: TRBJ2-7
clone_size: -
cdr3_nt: TGTGCCAGCAGTCTCAAAACAGGGGGCGTTGGTTACGAGCAGTACTTC
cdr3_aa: CASSLKTGGVGYEQYF

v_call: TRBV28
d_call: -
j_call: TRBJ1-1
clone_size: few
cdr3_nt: TGTGCCAGCAGTTTTGGGCCAGACACTGAAGCTTTCTTT
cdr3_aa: CASSFGPDTEAFF

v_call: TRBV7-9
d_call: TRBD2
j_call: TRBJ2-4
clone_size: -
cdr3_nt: TGTGCCAGCAGCTTAGGTGGGGGGGGAGATAGGAAAAACATTCAGTACTTC
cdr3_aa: CASSLGGGGDRKNIQYF

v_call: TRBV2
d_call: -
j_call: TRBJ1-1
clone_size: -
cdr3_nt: TGTGCCAGCAGCCGGACTGAATCGAACACTGAAGCTTTCTTT
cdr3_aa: CASSRTESNTEAFF

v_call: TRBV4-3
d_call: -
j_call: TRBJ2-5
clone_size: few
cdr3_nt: TGCGCCAGCAGCAAAACTAGCACCGAGACCCAGTACTTC
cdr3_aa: CASSKTSTETQYF

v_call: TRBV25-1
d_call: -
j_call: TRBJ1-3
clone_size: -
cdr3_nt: TGTGCCAGCAGTGATTACCGAGAGGGAAAAGGAAACACCATATATTTT
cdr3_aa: CASSDYREGKGNTIYF

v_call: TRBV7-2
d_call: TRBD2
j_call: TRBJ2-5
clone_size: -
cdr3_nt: TGTGCCAGCAGCTTAGGCCTAGCGGGGAGCCTAAGAGAGACCCAGTACTTC
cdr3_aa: CASSLGLAGSLRETQYF

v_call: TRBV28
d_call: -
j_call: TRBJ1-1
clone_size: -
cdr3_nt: TGTGCCAGCAGCCGACAGCTAGAAGCTTTCTTT
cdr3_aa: CASSRQLEAFF

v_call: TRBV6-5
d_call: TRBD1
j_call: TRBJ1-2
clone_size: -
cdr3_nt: TGTGCCAGCAGTTTGGACAGGTTCTATGGCTACACCTTC
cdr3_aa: CASSLDRFYGYTF

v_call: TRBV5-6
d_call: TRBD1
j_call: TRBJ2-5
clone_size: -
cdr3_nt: TGTGCCAGCAGCTTCGGGACAGGGCATTTGGAGACCCAGTACTTC
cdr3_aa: CASSFGTGHLETQYF

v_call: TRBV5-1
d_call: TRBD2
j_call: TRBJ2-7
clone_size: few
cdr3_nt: TGCGCCAGCAGCAACCCTAGCGGGAATATCTACGAGCAGTACTTC
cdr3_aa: CASSNPSGNIYEQYF

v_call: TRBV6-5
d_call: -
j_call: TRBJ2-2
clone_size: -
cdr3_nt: TGTGCCAGCAGAGTCAGCACCGGGGAGCTGTTTTTT
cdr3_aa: CASRVSTGELFF

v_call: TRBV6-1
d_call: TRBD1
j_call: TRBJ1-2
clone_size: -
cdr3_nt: TGTGCCAGCAGTGGGCCACAGGGGAGTTATGGCTACACCTTC
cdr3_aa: CASSGPQGSYGYTF

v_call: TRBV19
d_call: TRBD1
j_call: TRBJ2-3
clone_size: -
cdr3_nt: TGTGCCAGTAGTATTTCCCCGCCAGGGGGTACAGATACGCAGTATTTT
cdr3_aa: CASSISPPGGTDTQYF

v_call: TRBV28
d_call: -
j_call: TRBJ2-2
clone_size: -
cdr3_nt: TGTGCCAGCAGTTTAATGGCAGGCCCCAGCCTCACCGGGGAGCTGTTTTTT
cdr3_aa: CASSLMAGPSLTGELFF

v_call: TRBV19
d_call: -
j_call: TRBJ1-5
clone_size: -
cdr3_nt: TGTGCCAGTGCCCTGACCGCGGGGAATCAGCCCCAGCATTTT
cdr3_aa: CASALTAGNQPQHF

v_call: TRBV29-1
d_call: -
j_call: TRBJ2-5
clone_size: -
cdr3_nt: TGCAGCGTTGCGCTCAGACAGCAAGAGACCCAGTACTTC
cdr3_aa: CSVALRQQETQYF

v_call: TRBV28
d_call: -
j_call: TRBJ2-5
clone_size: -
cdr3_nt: TGTGCCAGCAGTTCCACAGGGTACCAAGAGACCCAGTACTTC
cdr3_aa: CASSSTGYQETQYF

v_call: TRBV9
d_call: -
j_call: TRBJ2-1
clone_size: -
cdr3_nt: TGTGCCAGCAGCGTAGCCGGGAATGAGCAGTTCTTC
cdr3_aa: CASSVAGNEQFF

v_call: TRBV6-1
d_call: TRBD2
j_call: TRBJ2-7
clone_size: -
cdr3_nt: TGTGCCAGCAGTGTCGCCCTGGGGGGGACCCCCTACGAGCAGTACTTC
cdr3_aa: CASSVALGGTPYEQYF

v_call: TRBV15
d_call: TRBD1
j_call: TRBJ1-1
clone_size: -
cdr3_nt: TGTGCCACCAGCAGGACAGGGGGAGGAAACACTGAAGCTTTCTTT
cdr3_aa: CATSRTGGGNTEAFF

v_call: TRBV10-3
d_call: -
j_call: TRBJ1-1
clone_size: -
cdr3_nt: TGTGCCATCAGTGAAGGGACACTAACTACGTTTGAAGCTTTCTTT
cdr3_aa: CAISEGTLTTFEAFF

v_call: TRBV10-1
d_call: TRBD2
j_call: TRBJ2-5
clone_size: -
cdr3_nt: TGCGCCAGCAGCCCCAGCGGGAGTTCGGCAGAGACCCAGTACTTC
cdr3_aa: CASSPSGSSAETQYF

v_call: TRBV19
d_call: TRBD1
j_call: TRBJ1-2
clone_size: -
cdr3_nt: TGTGCCAGTAGTGGAGGACAGGAGTCCTATGGCTACACCTTC
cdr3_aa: CASSGGQESYGYTF

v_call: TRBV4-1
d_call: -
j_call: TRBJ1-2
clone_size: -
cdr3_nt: TGCGCCAGCAGCCAAGAAGGCAGGGCGAATGGCTACACCTTC
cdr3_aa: CASSQEGRANGYTF

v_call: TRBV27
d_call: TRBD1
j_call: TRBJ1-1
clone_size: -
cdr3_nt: TGTGCCAGCAGTTTGTGGGACCCGGGACAGCCCAACACTGAAGCTTTCTTT
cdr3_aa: CASSLWDPGQPNTEAFF

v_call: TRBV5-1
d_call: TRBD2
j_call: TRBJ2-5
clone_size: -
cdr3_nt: TGCGCCAGCAGCCCTGGGACTAGTTACCAAGAGACCCAGTACTTC
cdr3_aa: CASSPGTSYQETQYF

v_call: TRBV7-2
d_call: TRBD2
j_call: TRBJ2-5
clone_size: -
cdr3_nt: TGTGCCAGCAGCTTATGGGTAGCGGGACAAGAGACCCAGCACTTC
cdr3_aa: CASSLWVAGQETQHF

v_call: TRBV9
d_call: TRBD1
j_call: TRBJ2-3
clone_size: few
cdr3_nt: TGTGCCAGCAGCGCGCCGAGGGACAGGGCGGATACGCAGTATTTT
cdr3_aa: CASSAPRDRADTQYF

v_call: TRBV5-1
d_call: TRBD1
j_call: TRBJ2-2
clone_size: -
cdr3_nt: TGCGCCAGCAGCTTGAGGGGACAGACGAACACCGGGGAGCTGTTTTTT
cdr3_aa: CASSLRGQTNTGELFF

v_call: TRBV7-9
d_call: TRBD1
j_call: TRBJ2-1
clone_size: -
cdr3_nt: TGTGCCAGCAGCCCTAGAGTCACCAGGGGGACCTACAATGAGCAGTTCTTC
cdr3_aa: CASSPRVTRGTYNEQFF

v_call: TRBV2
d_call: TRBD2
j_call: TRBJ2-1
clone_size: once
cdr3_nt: TGTGCCACCGCCGGGGCCGGGAGGGCTGGCAATGAGCAGTTCTTC
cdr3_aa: CATAGAGRAGNEQFF

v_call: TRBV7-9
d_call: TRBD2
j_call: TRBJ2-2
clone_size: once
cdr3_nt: TGTGCCAGCTCTTTAGCGGGGAGGGCGAACACCGGGGAGCTGTTTTTT
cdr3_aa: CASSLAGRANTGELFF

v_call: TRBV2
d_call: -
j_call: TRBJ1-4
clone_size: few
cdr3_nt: TGTGCCACCGCCCGGGACTCAAATGAAAAACTGTTTTTT
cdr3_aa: CATARDSNEKLFF

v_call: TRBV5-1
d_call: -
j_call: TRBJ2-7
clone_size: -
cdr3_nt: TGCGCCAGCAGCTTGGAACGAGGGTACGAGCAGTACTTC
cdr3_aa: CASSLERGYEQYF

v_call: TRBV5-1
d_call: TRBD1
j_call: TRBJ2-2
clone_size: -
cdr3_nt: TGCGCCAGCAGCGACCTAAGACAGGGATTGGGCTCGGGGGAGCTGTTTTTT
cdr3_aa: CASSDLRQGLGSGELFF

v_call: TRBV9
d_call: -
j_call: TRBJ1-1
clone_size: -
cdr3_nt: TGTGCCAGCAGCGGCCCTTGGACAGAAAACACTGAAGCTTTCTTT
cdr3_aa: CASSGPWTENTEAFF

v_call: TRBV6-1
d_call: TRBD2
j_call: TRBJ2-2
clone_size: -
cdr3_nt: TGTGCCAGCAGTGGGGTAGCGGGGGGAAGTACCGGGGAGCTGTTTTTT
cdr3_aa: CASSGVAGGSTGELFF

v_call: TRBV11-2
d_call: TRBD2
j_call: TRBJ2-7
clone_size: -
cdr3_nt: TGTGCCAGCAGCTTAGATAGTCCCGCTAGCGGTTATCCCTACGAGCAGTACTTC
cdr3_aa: CASSLDSPASGYPYEQYF

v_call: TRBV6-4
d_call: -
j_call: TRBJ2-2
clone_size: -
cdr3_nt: TGTGCCAGCAGTGAATCTGGGGAGCTGTTTTTT
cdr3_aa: CASSESGELFF

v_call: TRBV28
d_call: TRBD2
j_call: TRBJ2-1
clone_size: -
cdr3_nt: TGTGCCAGCAGTTCTACAAAACTAGCGGGAGGGCCCCTTTCCTACAATGAGCAGTTCTTC
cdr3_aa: CASSSTKLAGGPLSYNEQFF